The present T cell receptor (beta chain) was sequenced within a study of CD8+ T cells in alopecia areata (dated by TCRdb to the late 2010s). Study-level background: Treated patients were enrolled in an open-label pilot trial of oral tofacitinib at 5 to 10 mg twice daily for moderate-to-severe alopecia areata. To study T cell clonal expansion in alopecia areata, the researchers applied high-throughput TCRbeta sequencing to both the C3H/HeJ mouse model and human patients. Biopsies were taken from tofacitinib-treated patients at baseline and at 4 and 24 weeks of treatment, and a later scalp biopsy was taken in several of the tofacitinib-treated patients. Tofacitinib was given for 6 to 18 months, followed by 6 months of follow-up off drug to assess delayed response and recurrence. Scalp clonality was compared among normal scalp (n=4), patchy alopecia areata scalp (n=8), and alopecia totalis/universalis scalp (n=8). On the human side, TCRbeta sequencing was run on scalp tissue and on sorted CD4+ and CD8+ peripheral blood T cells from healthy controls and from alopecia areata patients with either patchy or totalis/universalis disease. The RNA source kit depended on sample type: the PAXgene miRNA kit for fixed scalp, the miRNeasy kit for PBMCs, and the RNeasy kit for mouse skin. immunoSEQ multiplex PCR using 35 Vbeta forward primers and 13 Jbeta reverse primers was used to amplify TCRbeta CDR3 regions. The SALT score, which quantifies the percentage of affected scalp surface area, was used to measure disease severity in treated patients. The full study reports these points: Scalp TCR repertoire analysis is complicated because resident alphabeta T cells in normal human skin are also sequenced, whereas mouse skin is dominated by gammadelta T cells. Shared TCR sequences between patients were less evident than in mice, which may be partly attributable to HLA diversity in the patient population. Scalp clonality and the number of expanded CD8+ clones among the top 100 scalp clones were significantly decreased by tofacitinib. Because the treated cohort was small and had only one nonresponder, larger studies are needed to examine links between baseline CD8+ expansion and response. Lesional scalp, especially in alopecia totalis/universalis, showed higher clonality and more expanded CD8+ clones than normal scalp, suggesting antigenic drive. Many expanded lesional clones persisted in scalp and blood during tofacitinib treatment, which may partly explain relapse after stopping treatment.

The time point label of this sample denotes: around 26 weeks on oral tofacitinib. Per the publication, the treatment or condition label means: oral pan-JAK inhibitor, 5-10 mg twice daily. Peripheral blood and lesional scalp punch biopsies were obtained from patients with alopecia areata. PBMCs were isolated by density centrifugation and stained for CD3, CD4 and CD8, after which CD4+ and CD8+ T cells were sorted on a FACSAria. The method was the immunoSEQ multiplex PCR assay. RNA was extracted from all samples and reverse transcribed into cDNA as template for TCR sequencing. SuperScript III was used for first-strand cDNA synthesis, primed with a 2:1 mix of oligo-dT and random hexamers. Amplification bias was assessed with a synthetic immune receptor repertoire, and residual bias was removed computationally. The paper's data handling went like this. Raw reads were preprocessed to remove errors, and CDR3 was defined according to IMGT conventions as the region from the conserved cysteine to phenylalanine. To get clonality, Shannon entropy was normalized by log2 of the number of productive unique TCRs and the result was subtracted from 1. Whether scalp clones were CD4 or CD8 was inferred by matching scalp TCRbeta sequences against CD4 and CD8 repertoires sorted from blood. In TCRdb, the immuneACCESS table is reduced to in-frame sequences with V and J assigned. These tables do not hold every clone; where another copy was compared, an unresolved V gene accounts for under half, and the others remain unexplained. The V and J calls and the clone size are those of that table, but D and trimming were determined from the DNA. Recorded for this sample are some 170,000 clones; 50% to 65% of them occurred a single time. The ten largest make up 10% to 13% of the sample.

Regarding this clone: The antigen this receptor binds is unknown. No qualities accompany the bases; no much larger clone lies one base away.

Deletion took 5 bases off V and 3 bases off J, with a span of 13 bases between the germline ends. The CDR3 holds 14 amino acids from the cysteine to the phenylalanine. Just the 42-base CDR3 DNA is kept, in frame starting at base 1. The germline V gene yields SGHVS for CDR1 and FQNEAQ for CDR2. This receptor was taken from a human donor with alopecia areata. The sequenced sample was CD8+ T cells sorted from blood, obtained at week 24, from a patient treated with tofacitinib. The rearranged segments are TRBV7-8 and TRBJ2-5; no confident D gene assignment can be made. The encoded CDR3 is CASSPDTVKETQYF. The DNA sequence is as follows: TGTGCCAGCAGCCCCGACACAGTAAAAGAGACCCAGTACTTC.